One and the same sample provided the 5 T cell receptor beta chains below, sequenced in a study of cytomegalovirus exposure and HLA in healthy donors. The PCR used 60 Vbeta and 13 Jbeta primers. Assay: immunoSEQ multiplex PCR; the TCRdb copy retains only in-frame clones and omits some. Among more than 200,000 clones listed, 82% were seen once. Sequenced sample: PBMCs. The origin of the receptors is a man aged 35-49 years in good health and CMV-seropositive.

The V gene is TRBV4-1, the J gene TRBJ1-4; the match to TRBD1 covers 10 bases. Germline CDR1 and CDR2: MGHRA and YSYEKL. J was trimmed by 0 bases and V by 4 bases; bases with no gene match: 5. The CDR3 has 17 residues. CDR3 nucleotide sequence: TGCGCCAGCAGCCGATGGACAGGGGGACCAACTAATGAAAAACTGTTTTTT. This codes for CASSRWTGGPTNEKLFF.

In regard to this clone: Sequence at one end of the junction differs from germline and may be a read error. J is TRBJ1-2 and V is TRBV27; perhaps TRBD1 as D (6 bases). The CDR3 runs 13 residues. Germline V gene data show CDR1 as MNHEY and CDR2 as SMNVEV (reference sequence). CDR3 DNA: TGTGCCACCAGTGCTCAGGGGCCCTATGGCTACACCTTC. It codes for CATSAQGPYGYTF.

The sample holds one count of this clone. The J gene is TRBJ2-1, the V gene TRBV7-3; D is uncertain. The germline CDR1 and CDR2 sequences are SGHTA and FQGTGA. Trimming stripped 4 bases from V and 7 bases from J, with 17 bases between. CDR3 length equals 15 residues. CDR3 DNA: TGTGCCAGCAGCTCCCCTGGGCCAGGTACGAATGAGCAGTTCTTC. Translating it yields CASSSPGPGTNEQFF.

The rearrangement uses TRBV27 and TRBJ2-3, with D perhaps matching TRBD1 (6 bases). Looked up from germline, CDR1 is MNHEY and CDR2 is SMNVEV (reference sequence). The CDR3 sequence is 13 residues long. V was clipped by 5 bases and J by 6 bases, with 12 bases between them. CDR3 protein: CASSPGQRDTQYF. DNA of the CDR3: TGTGCCAGCAGTCCAGGACAGCGGGATACGCAGTATTTT.

V gene TRBV9 combines with J gene TRBJ2-5, with D possibly matching TRBD1 (6 bases). Germline V gene lookup returns CDR1 SGDLS and CDR2 YYNGEE. The CDR3 sequence is 14 residues long. The ends were cut back, 0 bases at V and 1 base at J, with 7 bases in the middle. The CDR3 coding sequence is TGTGCCAGCAGCGTAGGGGACACCCAAGAGACCCAGTACTTC. It translates to CASSVGDTQETQYF.